Listed below are T cell receptor beta chains from one sample, sequenced in a study of T cells in Graves' hyperthyroidism and ophthalmopathy. A single record per CDR3 protein comes from TCRdb applying MiXCR to the multiplex PCR reads. The table records some 600,000 distinct CDR3 sequences, approximately 14% of them present only once. Sequences were obtained from blood. Every receptor here comes from a woman in her twenties or thirties with Graves' hyperthyroidism that later progressed to Graves' ophthalmopathy. The CDR3 runs from the conserved cysteine through the conserved F or W. D genes are given only for firm matches. A row's size may be missing; if present it is once, few, many or a size class.

clone_size,v_call,j_call,d_call,cdr3_nt,cdr3_aa
many,TRBV6-1,TRBJ1-5,TRBD1,TGTGCCAGCAGTACAGGGGACAATCAGCCCCAGCATTTT,CASSTGDNQPQHF
NA,TRBV29-1,TRBJ2-7,NA,TGCAGCGTTCGATCGCCACCGGCCTCATACGAGCAGTACTTC,CSVRSPPASYEQYF
many,TRBV30,TRBJ1-1,NA,TGTGCCTGGACATCGCTGGGGGCGAGGACTGAAGCTTTCTTT,CAWTSLGARTEAFF
many,TRBV28,TRBJ2-3,NA,TGTGCCAGCACCCCAGGGGTCGGAATCACAGATACGCAGTATTTT,CASTPGVGITDTQYF
many,TRBV12-3/TRBV12-4,TRBJ1-1,NA,TGTGCCAGCAGTTTTCGGGACCGGGAAGGAGCTTTCTTT,CASSFRDREGAFF
many,TRBV7-8,TRBJ2-1,TRBD2,TGTGCCAGCAGCTTCCCCGAGCGGGAGTCCCACAATGAGCAGTTCTTC,CASSFPERESHNEQFF
many,TRBV11-3,TRBJ2-3,NA,TGTGCCAGCAGCCTTGCCCGACAGCGATCTAGCACAGATACGCAGTATTTT,CASSLARQRSSTDTQYF
few,TRBV7-2,TRBJ2-1,TRBD2,TGTGCCAGCAGCCTAGGACTAGCGGGAGATGGCGAGCAGTTCTTC,CASSLGLAGDGEQFF
once,TRBV6-5,TRBJ2-5,TRBD2,TGTGCCAGCAGTTACTCCGGGACTAGCGGGGCCCAAGAGACCCAGTACTTC,CASSYSGTSGAQETQYF
many,TRBV20-1,TRBJ2-1,TRBD2,TGCAGTGCTAGATTTACTAGCGAGTACAATGAGCAGTTCTTC,CSARFTSEYNEQFF
NA,TRBV11-3,TRBJ1-4,NA,TGTGCCAGCAGCCCCACGGTGGAGGCGGGTGAAAAACTGTTTTTT,CASSPTVEAGEKLFF